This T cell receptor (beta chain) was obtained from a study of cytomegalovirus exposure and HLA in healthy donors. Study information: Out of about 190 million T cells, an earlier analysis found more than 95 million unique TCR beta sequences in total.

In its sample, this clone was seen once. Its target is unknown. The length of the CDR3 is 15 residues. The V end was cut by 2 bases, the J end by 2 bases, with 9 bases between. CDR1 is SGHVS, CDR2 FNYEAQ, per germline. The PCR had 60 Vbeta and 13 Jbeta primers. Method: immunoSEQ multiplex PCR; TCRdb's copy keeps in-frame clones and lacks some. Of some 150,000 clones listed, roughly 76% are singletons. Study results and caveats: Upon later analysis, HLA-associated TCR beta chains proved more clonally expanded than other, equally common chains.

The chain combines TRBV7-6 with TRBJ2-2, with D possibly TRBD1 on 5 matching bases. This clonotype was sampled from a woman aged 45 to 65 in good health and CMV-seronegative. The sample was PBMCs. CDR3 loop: CASSLRGTNTGELFF. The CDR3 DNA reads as TGTGCCAGCAGCTTAAGGGGTACAAACACCGGGGAGCTGTTTTTT.